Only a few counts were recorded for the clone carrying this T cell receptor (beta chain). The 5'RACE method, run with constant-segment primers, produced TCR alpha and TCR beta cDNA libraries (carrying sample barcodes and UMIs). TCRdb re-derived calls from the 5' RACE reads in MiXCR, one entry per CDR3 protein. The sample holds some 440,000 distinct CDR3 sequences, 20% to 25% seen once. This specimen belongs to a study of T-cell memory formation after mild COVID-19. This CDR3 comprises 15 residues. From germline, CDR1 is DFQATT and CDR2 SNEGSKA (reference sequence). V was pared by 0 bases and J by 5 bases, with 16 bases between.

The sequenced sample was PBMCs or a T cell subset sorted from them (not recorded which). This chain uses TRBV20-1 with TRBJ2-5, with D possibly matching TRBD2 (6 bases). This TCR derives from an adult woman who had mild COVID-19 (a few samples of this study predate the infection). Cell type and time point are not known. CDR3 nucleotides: TGCAGTGCTAGAGAAGGTACTAGCCCGTTGGAGACCCAGTACTTC. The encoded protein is CSAREGTSPLETQYF.